This T cell receptor beta chain was sequenced in a study of human T cells and chemical hapten exposure. The overall study: 0.01% DPC was applied to the upper back in patch tests, which were read at 6 days.

TCRdb processed the RACE reads anew with MiXCR; each CDR3 protein has one entry. The profile shows 300,000 to 400,000 distinct CDR3 sequences, 5.1% of them singletons. The germline V gene encodes CDR1 SGHAT and CDR2 FQNNGV. This CDR3 spans 14 amino acids. The V gene lost 4 bases and the J gene lost 1 base, with 9 bases spanning the gap. Indicated time point: pre-sensitization, week 0. Treatment: therapeutic diphenylcyclopropenone sensitization with weekly scalp DPC. This sequence originates from a woman aged 50 to 60 with alopecia areata. Some clones in this sample may be carry-over from other donors' samples. The chain joins TRBV11-2 to TRBJ2-3; D gene uncertain. The sample here was whole blood, taken in connection with sensitization to the hapten diphenylcyclopropenone (DPC). The CDR3 DNA sequence: TGTGCCAGCAGCTACACCCAGGGCACAGATACGCAGTATTTT. Its protein product is CASSYTQGTDTQYF.